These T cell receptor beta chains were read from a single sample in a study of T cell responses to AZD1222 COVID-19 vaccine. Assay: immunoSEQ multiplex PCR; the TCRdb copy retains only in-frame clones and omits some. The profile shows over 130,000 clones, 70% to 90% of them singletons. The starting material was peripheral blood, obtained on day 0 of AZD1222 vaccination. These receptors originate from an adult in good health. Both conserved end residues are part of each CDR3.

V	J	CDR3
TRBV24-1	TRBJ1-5	CATSDTGQPERRNQPQHF
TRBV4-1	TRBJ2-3	CASSQVSGLAGALDTQYF
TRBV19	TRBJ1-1	CASSFQGPYEAFF
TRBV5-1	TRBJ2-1	CASSLVGTAGYNEQFF
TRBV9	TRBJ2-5	CASSDPAGGAETQYF
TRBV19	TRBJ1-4	CASSMWSGDRNEKLFF
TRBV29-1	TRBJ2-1	CSSDGGGKAYNEQFF
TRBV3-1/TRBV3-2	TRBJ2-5	CASSQDPVAGGLQETQYF
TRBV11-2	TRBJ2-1	CASSWSGYNEQFF
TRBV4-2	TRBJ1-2	CASRNADNYGYTF
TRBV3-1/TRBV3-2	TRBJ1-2	CASSSGTGSVYGYTF
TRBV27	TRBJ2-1	CASSLGWGYNEQFF
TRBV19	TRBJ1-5	CASRTRDREGQPQHF
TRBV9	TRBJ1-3	CASSVSPVNTIYF
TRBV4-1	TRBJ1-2	CASSQTGMGDQYYGYTF
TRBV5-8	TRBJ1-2	CASSSDRDYGYTF
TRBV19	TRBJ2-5	CASSITEGPETQYF
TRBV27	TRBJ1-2	CASSSPGVRPYGYTF
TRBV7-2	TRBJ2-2	CASSLAGRGTGELFF
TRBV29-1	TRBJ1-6	CSAATTQNSPLHF
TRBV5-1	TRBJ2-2	CASSRNFKNTGELFF
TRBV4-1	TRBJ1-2	CASSQDQGGRGGGGYTF
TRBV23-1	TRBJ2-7	CASSQSGRDRYEQYF
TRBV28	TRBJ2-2	CASSLWASREGRNTGELFF
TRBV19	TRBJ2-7	CASSGTGGYEQYF
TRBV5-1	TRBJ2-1	CASSLSHSSSGNEQFF
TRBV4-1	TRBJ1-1	CASSQAQGGTEAFF
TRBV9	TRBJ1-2	CASNGVSGYGYTF
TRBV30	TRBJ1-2	CAWRPGGYGYTF
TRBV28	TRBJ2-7	CASSFQLKSRRYEQYF
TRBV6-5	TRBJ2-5	CASMDSGGMQETQYF
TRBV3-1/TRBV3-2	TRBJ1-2	CASSPQGANYGYTF
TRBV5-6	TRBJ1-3	CASSFGTSGNTIYF
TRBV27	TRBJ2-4	CASSGPSLGAKNIQYF
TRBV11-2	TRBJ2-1	CASSRGEGEQFF
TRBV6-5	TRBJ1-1	CASSYRGQTEAFF
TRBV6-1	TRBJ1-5	CASSETASGNQPQHF
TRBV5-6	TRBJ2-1	CASSSRNLTGGWDEQFF
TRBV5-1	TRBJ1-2	CASSPESSDSSAAYGYTF
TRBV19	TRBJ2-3	CASSALAGGSLNLADTQYF
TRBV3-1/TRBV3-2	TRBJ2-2	CASSQDRGRLNTGELFF
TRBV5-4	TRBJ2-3	CASSLGVSTDTQYF
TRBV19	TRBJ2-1	CASSMAGYNEQFF
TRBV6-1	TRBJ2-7	CASSEGTSGGLYEQYF
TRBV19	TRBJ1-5	CASKAGQVDQPQHF
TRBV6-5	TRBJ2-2	CASSTRIAGELFF
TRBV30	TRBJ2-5	CAWRGRSMQETQYF
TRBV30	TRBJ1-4	CAWTGTGNNEKLFF
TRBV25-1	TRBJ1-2	CASSAVGGQLINYGYTF